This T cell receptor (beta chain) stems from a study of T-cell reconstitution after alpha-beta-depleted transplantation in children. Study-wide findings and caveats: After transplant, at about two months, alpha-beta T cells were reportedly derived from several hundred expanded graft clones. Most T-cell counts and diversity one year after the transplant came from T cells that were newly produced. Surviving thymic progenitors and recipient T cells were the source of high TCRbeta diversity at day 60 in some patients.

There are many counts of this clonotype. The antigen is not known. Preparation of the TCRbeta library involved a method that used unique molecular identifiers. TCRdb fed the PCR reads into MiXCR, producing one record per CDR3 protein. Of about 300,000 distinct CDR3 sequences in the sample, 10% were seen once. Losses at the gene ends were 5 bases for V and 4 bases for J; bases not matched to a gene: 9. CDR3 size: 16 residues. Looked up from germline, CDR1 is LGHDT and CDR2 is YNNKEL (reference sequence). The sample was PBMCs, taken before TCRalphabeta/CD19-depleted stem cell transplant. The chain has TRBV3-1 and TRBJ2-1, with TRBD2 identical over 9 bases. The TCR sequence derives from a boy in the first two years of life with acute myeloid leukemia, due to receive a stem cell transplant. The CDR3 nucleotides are TGTGCCAGCAGCTCCTCCCGTCTAGCGGGATACAATGAGCAGTTCTTC. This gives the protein CASSSSRLAGYNEQFF.